This T cell receptor beta chain was observed in a study of T cell changes during pregnancy in multiple sclerosis. CDR3 size: 13 residues. Germline V CDR1 and CDR2: MNHEY, SVGAGI. Trimming cost V 6 bases and J 3 bases, with 12 bases left between them. Generated by immunoSEQ multiplex PCR, the TCRdb table keeps only in-frame clones and is missing some. The sample shows around 95,000 clones, under 95% of them seen only once. The sequenced sample was peripheral blood, obtained after pregnancy. The chain employs TRBV6-5 and TRBJ2-7; perhaps TRBD1 as D (6 bases). This TCR was sampled from a female donor in good health, enrolled as a control in a pregnancy study. The CDR3 DNA follows: TGTGCCAGCAGGTCCGGGGACAACTACGAGCAGTACTTC. This gives the protein CASRSGDNYEQYF.